The rows below give T cell receptor beta chains drawn from one sample of a study of radiotherapy plus CTLA-4 blockade in lung cancer. Measured with immunoSEQ multiplex PCR; TCRdb has only the in-frame clones, and not every one. The table has around 70,000 clones, about 80% seen once. The sample consisted of peripheral blood, taken from a patient treated with radiotherapy plus ipilimumab. These receptors originate from a human donor with non-small cell lung cancer who had a partial response to radiotherapy plus ipilimumab. Both conserved end residues are part of each CDR3. The order of the fields is CDR3 protein, V gene, J gene.

CASSELTGGLYEQYF	TRBV25-1	TRBJ2-7
CASSGLIAGNTIYF	TRBV25-1	TRBJ1-3
CASSTPPQQGRQHF	TRBV19	TRBJ1-5
CASSPGVYNQPQHF	TRBV18	TRBJ1-5
CASRERGEETQYF	TRBV6-6	TRBJ2-5
CASRVQRPGGYTF	TRBV6-1	TRBJ1-2
CASSLSSTDTQYF	TRBV11-2	TRBJ2-3
CASSIYGRNTDTQYF	TRBV7-9	TRBJ2-3
CASSQEVRVTEAFF	TRBV4-1	TRBJ1-1
CASSWESSGGDSYNEQFF	TRBV28	TRBJ2-1
CASSARLAGGFSGANVLTF	TRBV19	TRBJ2-6
CASTGQKNTEAFF	TRBV2	TRBJ1-1
CAWSGAGGVADTQYF	TRBV30	TRBJ2-3
CASSVQQGAEGSGANVLTF	TRBV7-9	TRBJ2-6
CASSLGRGSIYEQYF	TRBV5-4	TRBJ2-7
CASSSMTSANEQFF	TRBV5-1	TRBJ2-1
CASSPEVRGYTF	TRBV28	TRBJ1-2
CASHPGSGDGSNEQFF	TRBV2	TRBJ2-1
CASSPTDRVQGYTF	TRBV2	TRBJ1-2
CASSLSYSSYNEQFF	TRBV7-8	TRBJ2-1
CASRALSEQYF	TRBV27	TRBJ2-7
CASSLAVSYNEQFF	TRBV10-1	TRBJ2-1
CASSAYEQYF	TRBV6-1	TRBJ2-7
CASSPSWGDTEAFF	TRBV7-2	TRBJ1-1
CASGLGGEETQYF	TRBV12-5	TRBJ2-5
CASSNRNTEAFF	TRBV18	TRBJ1-1
CASSFDKNTEAFF	TRBV7-9	TRBJ1-1
CASSLFGTTTSYEQYF	TRBV28	TRBJ2-7
CASSRQGVGQPQHF	TRBV19	TRBJ1-5
CASSSDRGSYNEQFF	TRBV5-1	TRBJ2-1
CASSPLGQGRNEQFF	TRBV9	TRBJ2-1
CSVPNGSSLDEQYF	TRBV29-1	TRBJ2-7
CASSAQGMDGYTF	TRBV6-1	TRBJ1-2
CASMKRRGTTEETQYF	TRBV27	TRBJ2-5
CASSLSRGETQYF	TRBV7-3	TRBJ2-5
CASSLRGFQETQYF	TRBV5-6	TRBJ2-5
CASSSGTTTDTQYF	TRBV11-3	TRBJ2-3
CASSPQTGNTGELFF	TRBV5-1	TRBJ2-2
CASSLVAGRVAKNIQYF	TRBV11-2	TRBJ2-4
CAISESAAIVREAFF	TRBV10-3	TRBJ1-1
CASSLSGGANVLTF	TRBV7-9	TRBJ2-6
CASSPQAVDEQYF	TRBV18	-
CASTEAGRRTEKLFF	TRBV2	TRBJ1-4
CATSPRQGRNEKLFF	TRBV2	TRBJ1-4
CACRWHNTEAFF	TRBV7-9	TRBJ1-1